This entry concerns a single T cell receptor (beta chain). Its antigen is unidentified. This sample stems from a study of cytomegalovirus exposure and HLA in healthy donors. Whole-study findings and limits: The study labeled approximately 150 TCR beta chains cytomegalovirus-associated. As was reported, the classifier diagnosed cytomegalovirus status with high specificity and sensitivity.

Repertoires were generated with immunoSEQ multiplex PCR, while TCRdb's copy carries only in-frame clones and drops some. The sample shows around 150,000 clones, roughly 89% of them seen only once. The J segment lost 7 bases and the V segment lost 7 bases, leaving 8 bases of the junction unmatched. CDR1 is LNHDA, CDR2 SQIVND, per germline (reference sequence). The CDR3 is 13 amino acids. The donors were part of the validation cohort of roughly 110 subjects. That cohort was separate from the first cohort, which comprised 670 or so subjects. The sequencing sample was made of PBMCs. The sequence derives from a woman aged 18-29 years in good health and CMV-seropositive. The gene calls are TRBV19 and TRBJ1-1; 8 bases map to TRBD1. DNA for the CDR3: TGTGCCAGTACTGTCCCGGGACAGGTTGAAGCTTTCTTT. Translated, it gives CASTVPGQVEAFF.